This T cell receptor (beta chain) was observed in a study of blood T cell repertoires in COVID-19. The protocol was immunoSEQ multiplex PCR, while the TCRdb copy is restricted to in-frame clones and leaves out a portion. The sample includes fewer than 45,000 clones, 80% to 85% of them seen just once. The Seattle patients joined while their infection was active and were tracked longitudinally afterward. This receptor was identified in a man aged 55 to 70 with COVID-19, enrolled during active disease. The sequencing sample was made of peripheral blood.

The CDR3 DNA reads as TGTGCCAGTAGTATCCAGGGCCTCCTTGACTATGGCTACACCTTC. It is translated as CASSIQGLLDYGYTF. This sequence joins TRBV19 and TRBJ1-2; D perhaps matches TRBD1 (5 bases). V lost 3 bases to trimming and J lost 3 bases, with 14 bases between them. Germline V lookup: CDR1 LNHDA, CDR2 SQIVND (reference sequence). The CDR3 is 15 amino acids.